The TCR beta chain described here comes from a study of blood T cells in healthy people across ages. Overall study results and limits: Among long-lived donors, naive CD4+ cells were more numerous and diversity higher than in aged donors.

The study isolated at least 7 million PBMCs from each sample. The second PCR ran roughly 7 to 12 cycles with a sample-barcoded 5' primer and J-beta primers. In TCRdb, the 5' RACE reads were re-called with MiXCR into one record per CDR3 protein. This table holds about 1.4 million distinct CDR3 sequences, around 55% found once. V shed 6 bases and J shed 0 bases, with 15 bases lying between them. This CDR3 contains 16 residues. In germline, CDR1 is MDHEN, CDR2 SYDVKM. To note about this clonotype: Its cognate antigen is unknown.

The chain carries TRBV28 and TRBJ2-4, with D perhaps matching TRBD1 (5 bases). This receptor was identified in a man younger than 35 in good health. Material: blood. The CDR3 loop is CASSRDRLLAKNIQYF. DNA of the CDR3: TGTGCCAGCAGCCGAGACAGATTACTAGCCAAAAACATTCAGTACTTC.